A selection of T cell receptor beta chains follows, all from one sample in a study of blood T cell repertoires in COVID-19. Clones were read by immunoSEQ multiplex PCR, and TCRdb kept only the in-frame ones, dropping some. The table includes fewer than 450,000 clones, roughly 90% detected once. Material: peripheral blood. All receptors come from a woman aged 65 to 85 with COVID-19, enrolled during active disease. Each CDR3 is given with its conserved first and last residue. D genes are given only for firm matches. Only some rows state a clone size, as once, few, many or a class for expanded clones.

length	size	V	D	J	DNA	CDR3
14	NA	TRBV7-9	NA	TRBJ2-3	TGTGCCAGCAGCTTAGGACCGGGTTGGGATACGCAGTATTTT	CASSLGPGWDTQYF
16	NA	TRBV7-2	NA	TRBJ2-4	TGTGCCAGCAGCCCAAGAGGGATGGGAGCCAAAAACATTCAGTACTTC	CASSPRGMGAKNIQYF
15	NA	TRBV6-1	NA	TRBJ1-6	TGTGCCAGCAGTGAACCCCCGGGAACGGATTCACCCCTCCACTTT	CASSEPPGTDSPLHF
17	NA	TRBV7-2	TRBD2	TRBJ2-5	TGTGCCAGCAGCTTAGTGAGGTCTAGCGGGGGGCAAGAGACCCAGTACTTC	CASSLVRSSGGQETQYF
16	NA	TRBV5-6	TRBD2	TRBJ2-5	TGTGCCAGCAGGCACTCTAGGGCGGGGGTCCAAGAGACCCAGTACTTC	CASRHSRAGVQETQYF
14	NA	TRBV7-8	NA	TRBJ1-1	TGTGCCAGCAGCTTAGCGGGTTCGGGTGCTGAAGCTTTCTTT	CASSLAGSGAEAFF
14	NA	TRBV10-3	NA	TRBJ1-5	TGTGCCATCAGTGACGACGGGGACTATCAGCCCCAGCATTTT	CAISDDGDYQPQHF
14	NA	TRBV3-1/TRBV3-2	NA	TRBJ1-2	TGTGCCAGCAGCCAAGATGGGCTTGGGCGAGGCTACACCTTC	CASSQDGLGRGYTF
15	NA	TRBV2	NA	TRBJ1-5	TGTGCCAGCAGTGGGCCAGGGGAGAGCAATCAGCCCCAGCATTTT	CASSGPGESNQPQHF
13	NA	TRBV7-2	NA	TRBJ1-5	TGTGCCAGCAGCTTCGGGAGGAATCAGCCCCAGCATTTT	CASSFGRNQPQHF
16	NA	TRBV6-5	TRBD2	TRBJ2-7	TGTGCCAGCAGTTCCCGGCGGGGGGCAAGCTCCTACGAGCAGTACTTC	CASSSRRGASSYEQYF
16	NA	TRBV5-1	TRBD2	TRBJ2-3	TGCGCCAGCAGTGGTAGCGGGGACGTTTTTTCAGATACGCAGTATTTT	CASSGSGDVFSDTQYF
13	NA	TRBV29-1	TRBD1	TRBJ2-5	TGCAGCGTTAGACGGACAGGGGGAGAGACCCAGTACTTC	CSVRRTGGETQYF
15	NA	TRBV7-6	NA	TRBJ2-7	TGTGCCAGCAGCTGGGAGATAGACGGTTTCGGGGAGCAGTACTTC	CASSWEIDGFGEQYF
13	NA	TRBV30	NA	TRBJ1-1	TGTGCCTGGAGCTCGGGTGGGAACACTGAAGCTTTCTTT	CAWSSGGNTEAFF
14	NA	TRBV7-3	TRBD2	TRBJ2-7	TGTGCCAGCAGTATCGGGGGGGCAACCTACGAGCAGTACTTC	CASSIGGATYEQYF
12	once	TRBV28	NA	TRBJ2-7	TGTGCCAGCAGTTCCCCAGGGGACGAGCAGTACTTC	CASSSPGDEQYF
15	NA	TRBV3-1/TRBV3-2	NA	TRBJ1-2	TGTGCCAGCAGCCCAGCCCAGGGTCGGAACTATGGCTACACCTTC	CASSPAQGRNYGYTF
15	few	TRBV29-1	TRBD1	TRBJ2-3	TGCAGCGTCGCTCGGGACAGGGTCTCCGGAGATACGCAGTATTTT	CSVARDRVSGDTQYF
13	NA	TRBV11-3	NA	TRBJ2-1	TGTGCCAGCAGCAACAGGGTGGACAATGAGCAGTTCTTC	CASSNRVDNEQFF
14	NA	TRBV2	TRBD1	TRBJ1-1	TGTGCCAGCAGAGGGGGCCCCTCGAACACTGAAGCTTTCTTT	CASRGGPSNTEAFF
12	NA	TRBV3-1/TRBV3-2	NA	TRBJ1-1	TGTGCCAGCAACAGCTTGAACACTGAAGCTTTCTTT	CASNSLNTEAFF
15	NA	TRBV6-2/TRBV6-3	NA	TRBJ1-6	TGTGCCAGCAGTTGGGCGACAGGTTCGGGTTCACCCCTCCACTTT	CASSWATGSGSPLHF
17	NA	TRBV5-4	NA	TRBJ1-6	TGTGCCAGCAGCTTGGATGGGGCGGCGGGGACCCATTCACCCCTCCACTTT	CASSLDGAAGTHSPLHF